This paragraph reports one T cell receptor beta chain. The repertoire was sequenced with immunoSEQ multiplex PCR; TCRdb's copy has only in-frame clones and lacks some. Seen here are some 380,000 clones, roughly 87% observed once, and the top ten hold around 2%. This entry belongs to a study of blood T cell repertoires in COVID-19. Whole-study context: Sources were T cells, B-cell-depleted T cells, or PBMCs; the material itself was cDNA or gDNA.

V dropped 5 bases and J dropped 4 bases, with 10 bases sitting between them. Looked up from germline, CDR1 is KGHDR and CDR2 is SFDVKD. There are 13 residues in the CDR3. Participant ages covered roughly 18 to 89 years across about 25 US areas. Sequenced: PBMCs or T cells enriched from blood (not recorded which). The J gene is TRBJ1-2, the V gene TRBV24-1; D gene ambiguous. This clonotype originated in a woman in her thirties or forties with acute COVID-19. CDR3: CATSGPPAYGYTF. CDR3 in DNA: TGTGCCACCAGTGGGCCGCCTGCCTATGGCTACACCTTC.